Listed below are T cell receptor beta chains from one sample, sequenced in a study of patients and donors after allogeneic stem cell transplantation. TCRdb re-derived calls from the RT-PCR reads in MiXCR, one entry per CDR3 protein. Here the sample spans fewer than 30,000 distinct CDR3 sequences, around 40% being singletons. Source material: blood, either unsorted or a sorted T cell fraction (not recorded which). These receptor sequences come from a human donor who was either an allogeneic HSCT recipient or a stem cell or donor lymphocyte infusion donor (not recorded which). It is not recorded whose cells these are; they may come from a transplant donor. The CDR3 runs from the conserved cysteine through the conserved F or W. The D gene is left open where the match is weak. Clone size, where shown, is once, few, many, or a class for clones that have expanded.

.	TRBV18	TRBJ1-4	15	.	CASSPYQPEVEKLFF	TGTGCCAGCTCACCGTATCAACCAGAAGTGGAAAAACTGTTTTTT
.	TRBV3-1	TRBJ1-5	14	TRBD1	CASSQGRQGQPQHF	TGTGCCAGCAGCCAAGGTCGACAGGGTCAGCCCCAGCATTTT
.	TRBV28	TRBJ1-1	13	.	CASSSGGSTEAFF	TGTGCCAGCAGTAGTGGGGGTAGTACTGAAGCTTTCTTT
.	TRBV7-8	TRBJ1-4	15	.	CASSSSTVRNEKLFF	TGTGCCAGCAGCTCCTCGACAGTCCGTAATGAAAAACTGTTTTTT
few	TRBV28	TRBJ2-6	15	.	CASSPGTNGANVLTF	TGTGCCAGCAGTCCCGGGACAAACGGGGCCAACGTCCTGACTTTC
.	TRBV20-1	TRBJ1-2	12	.	CSALQGDYGYTF	TGCAGTGCCTTACAGGGTGACTATGGCTACACCTTC
.	TRBV25-1	TRBJ1-5	12	.	CASRGSCQPQHF	TGTGCCAGCAGGGGCAGTTGTCAGCCCCAGCATTTT
.	TRBV5-1	TRBJ2-1	14	TRBD2	CASKGLAGAYEQFF	TGCGCCAGCAAAGGACTAGCGGGAGCTTATGAGCAGTTCTTC
.	TRBV14	TRBJ2-7	12	.	CASTHITYEQYF	TGTGCCAGCACCCACATTACCTACGAGCAGTACTTC
.	TRBV5-1	TRBJ2-3	15	TRBD2	CASSFLAGVTDTQYF	TGCGCCAGCAGCTTCTTGGCGGGAGTTACAGATACGCAGTATTTT
.	TRBV25-1	TRBJ2-7	14	.	CASSRERHSYEQYF	TGTGCCAGCAGTCGTGAGAGGCATAGCTACGAGCAGTACTTC
.	TRBV5-1	TRBJ1-1	13	TRBD1	CASSLGQWTEAFF	TGCGCCAGCAGCCTGGGACAGTGGACCGAAGCTTTCTTT
few	TRBV20-1	TRBJ2-1	14	.	CSARDGSSYNEQFF	TGCAGTGCTAGAGACGGGAGCTCCTACAATGAGCAGTTCTTC
few	TRBV15	TRBJ1-6	14	.	CATSRDLGGSPLHF	TGTGCCACCAGCAGAGATTTGGGGGGGTCACCCCTCCACTTT
few	TRBV15	TRBJ1-6	15	.	CATSRGFDIGSPLHF	TGTGCCACCAGCAGAGGATTCGATATCGGTTCACCCCTCCACTTT
once	TRBV5-1	TRBJ2-1	15	.	CASTLGQHSYNEQFF	TGCGCCAGCACCCTCGGACAGCACTCCTACAATGAGCAGTTCTTC
few	TRBV20-1	TRBJ1-2	12	.	CSASSGNYGYTF	TGCAGTGCTAGTTCGGGGAACTATGGCTACACCTTC
.	TRBV12-3/TRBV12-4	TRBJ1-2	17	.	CASSFPGGGWRNYGYTF	TGTGCCAGCAGTTTCCCCGGGGGTGGGTGGCGTAACTATGGCTACACCTTC
.	TRBV7-9	TRBJ2-5	15	.	CASSLVGTLQETQYF	TGTGCCAGCAGCTTAGTTGGGACATTACAAGAGACCCAGTACTTC
once	TRBV28	TRBJ1-5	19	TRBD1	CASSLRADRGWIGNQPQHF	TGTGCCAGCAGTTTGAGGGCAGACAGGGGCTGGATCGGTAATCAGCCCCAGCATTTT
few	TRBV15	TRBJ1-1	13	.	CATSRDPDTEAFF	TGTGCCACCAGCAGAGATCCGGACACTGAAGCTTTCTTT
.	TRBV3-1	TRBJ1-1	13	.	CASRRQSNTEAFF	TGTGCCAGCAGAAGACAGAGCAACACTGAAGCTTTCTTT
.	TRBV12-3/TRBV12-4	TRBJ1-1	14	TRBD1	CASSLGTARNAAFF	TGTGCCAGCAGTTTGGGGACAGCTCGGAATGCAGCTTTCTTT
.	TRBV7-2	TRBJ2-3	12	.	CASSFNSDTQYF	TGTGCCAGCAGCTTTAACTCAGATACGCAGTATTTT
.	TRBV15	TRBJ1-1	13	.	CYIFGTADTEAFF	TGTTACATTTTCGGTACGGCCGACACTGAAGCTTTCTTT
few	TRBV20-1	TRBJ2-7	11	.	CSASPQYEQYF	TGCAGTGCTAGTCCCCAGTACGAGCAGTACTTC
.	TRBV15	TRBJ2-3	15	TRBD2	CATSIQRGGRDTQYF	TGTGCCACCAGCATTCAGCGGGGGGGCCGGGATACGCAGTATTTT
.	TRBV5-1	TRBJ1-1	14	TRBD1	CASSWTGRNTEAFF	TGCGCCAGCAGCTGGACAGGGAGGAACACTGAAGCTTTCTTT
few	TRBV10-3	TRBJ2-3	15	.	CAISDFGARTDTQYF	TGTGCCATCAGTGATTTCGGGGCCCGGACAGATACGCAGTATTTT
.	TRBV7-3	TRBJ2-1	17	.	CASSPQRAGRSYNEQFF	TGTGCCAGCAGCCCCCAGAGGGCGGGCCGATCCTACAATGAGCAGTTCTTC